This T cell receptor beta chain was identified in a study of T cell responses to AZD1222 COVID-19 vaccine. Study as a whole: Some second doses came at about 4 weeks and others at about 12 weeks; these were pooled.

Germline trimming cut 3 bases from V and 6 bases from J; bases unmatched to any gene: 10. Germline values: CDR1 MNHEY, CDR2 SMNVEV (reference sequence). The length of the CDR3 is 16 residues. For this clone: The antigen is undetermined.

Sequenced by immunoSEQ multiplex PCR; TCRdb stores in-frame clones only, minus some. The repertoire holds roughly 70,000 clones, with 85% as singletons. Points from the study as a whole: Two doses of AZD1222 preceded a rise in Spike-specific TCR breadth and depth.

This receptor was obtained from an adult in good health. The material sequenced was peripheral blood, taken on day 0 of AZD1222 vaccination. The chain combines TRBV27 with TRBJ2-2, with 7 bases that match TRBD2. CDR3 sequence reads: CASSFITGRAAGELFF. As DNA, the CDR3 is TGTGCCAGCAGTTTTATAACGGGGAGGGCCGCCGGGGAGCTGTTTTTT.